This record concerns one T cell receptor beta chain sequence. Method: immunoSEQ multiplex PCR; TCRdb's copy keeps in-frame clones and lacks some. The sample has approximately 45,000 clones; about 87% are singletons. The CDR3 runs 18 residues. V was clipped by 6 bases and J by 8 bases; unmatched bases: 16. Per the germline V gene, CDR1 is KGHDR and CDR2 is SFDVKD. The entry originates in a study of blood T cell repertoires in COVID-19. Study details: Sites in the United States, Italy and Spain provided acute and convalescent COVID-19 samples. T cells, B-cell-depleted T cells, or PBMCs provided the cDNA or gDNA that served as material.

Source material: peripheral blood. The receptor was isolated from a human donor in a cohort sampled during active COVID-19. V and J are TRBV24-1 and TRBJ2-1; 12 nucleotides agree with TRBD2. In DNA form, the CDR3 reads TGTGCCACCAGTCCGAGACTAGCGGGAGTGGGTGGATGGGATGAGCAGTTCTTC. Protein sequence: CATSPRLAGVGGWDEQFF.